The source of this T cell receptor (beta chain) is a study of cytomegalovirus exposure and HLA in healthy donors. The overall study: There were roughly 110 million unique TCR beta sequences, drawn from around 180 million T cells, in an earlier analysis.

The V gene end was trimmed by 3 bases and the J gene end by 5 bases; junction bases not matched to a gene: 11. This CDR3 spans 16 amino acids. Germline CDR1 reads KGHSH; CDR2 reads LQKENI. On this clone: Its antigen is as yet unknown.

Primers: 60 Vbeta forward and 13 Jbeta reverse. Assay used: immunoSEQ multiplex PCR; TCRdb lists only in-frame clones, some missing. The table shows around 200,000 clones, with 83% occurring only once. Study-level findings and limits: An analysis done earlier found most TCR beta V segments productive about 87% or about 30% of the time. Associated with HLA alleles at 0.05 false discovery rate in a later analysis were about 17,000 TCR beta sequences. An analysis that came later showed most CMV-associated TCR beta chains appearing HLA-restricted.

This sequence originates from a girl between 5 and 17 years old in good health and CMV-seronegative. Specimen: PBMCs. The chain links TRBV18 to TRBJ1-1, with 8 bases identical to TRBD1. This CDR3 is CASSPGRTGPSTEAFF. CDR3 bases: TGTGCCAGCTCACCCGGCCGGACAGGGCCGAGTACTGAAGCTTTCTTT.